A selection of T cell receptor beta chains follows, all from one sample in a study of control samples from healthy donors and cancer patients. The protocol was immunoSEQ multiplex PCR, while the TCRdb copy is restricted to in-frame clones and leaves out a portion. The table lists 95,000 to 100,000 clones, 75% to 90% of them singletons, with over 6.5% in the top ten. Material for sequencing was blood. The receptor set was obtained from a man aged 30 to 45 in good health. The CDR3 runs from the conserved cysteine through the conserved F or W. D genes are given only for firm matches. Clone size, where shown, is once, few, many, or a class for clones that have expanded.

d_gene: NA; abundance: NA; j_gene: TRBJ1-5; v_gene: TRBV6-5; CDR3nt: TGTGCCAGCAGGAGCGGCATGGACAATCAGCCCCAGCATTTT; CDR3aa: CASRSGMDNQPQHF
d_gene: NA; abundance: NA; j_gene: TRBJ2-3; v_gene: TRBV4-2; CDR3nt: TGTGCCAGCAGCCTAGGAGGGGAGACTCCGCAGTATTTT; CDR3aa: CASSLGGETPQYF
d_gene: NA; abundance: NA; j_gene: TRBJ2-5; v_gene: TRBV6-5; CDR3nt: TGTGCCAGCAGCCACGGGGGCGCCCAGTACTTC; CDR3aa: CASSHGGAQYF
d_gene: NA; abundance: NA; j_gene: TRBJ1-5; v_gene: TRBV27; CDR3nt: TGTGCCAGCAGTTTATCACAGGCCGGTCAGCCCCAGCATTTT; CDR3aa: CASSLSQAGQPQHF
d_gene: NA; abundance: NA; j_gene: TRBJ1-6; v_gene: TRBV28; CDR3nt: TGTGCCAGCAGTCTTCGGATTTCACCCCTCCACTTT; CDR3aa: CASSLRISPLHF
d_gene: NA; abundance: NA; j_gene: TRBJ2-1; v_gene: TRBV4-1; CDR3nt: TGCGCCAGCAGCCAAAGTACATACAATGAGCAGTTCTTC; CDR3aa: CASSQSTYNEQFF
d_gene: NA; abundance: NA; j_gene: TRBJ2-5; v_gene: TRBV7-9; CDR3nt: TGTGCCAGCAGCTTAGCTGCCCTACAAGAGACCCAGTACTTC; CDR3aa: CASSLAALQETQYF
d_gene: TRBD2; abundance: NA; j_gene: TRBJ2-1; v_gene: TRBV7-2; CDR3nt: TGTGCCAGCAGCCAGGGACTAGCGGGGACCTACAATGAGCAGTTCTTC; CDR3aa: CASSQGLAGTYNEQFF
d_gene: TRBD2; abundance: few; j_gene: TRBJ2-5; v_gene: TRBV9; CDR3nt: TGTGCCAGCAGCCCCAGGGGGGCTAGCGGGAGTTGGGAGACCCAGTACTTC; CDR3aa: CASSPRGASGSWETQYF
d_gene: TRBD1; abundance: once; j_gene: TRBJ1-5; v_gene: TRBV6-2/TRBV6-3; CDR3nt: TGTGCCAGCAGTCGGGACAGGGCTAGCAATCAGCCCCAGCATTTT; CDR3aa: CASSRDRASNQPQHF
d_gene: NA; abundance: NA; j_gene: TRBJ2-1; v_gene: TRBV9; CDR3nt: TGTGCCAGCAGTCTAGCGACCACCAATGAGCAGTTCTTC; CDR3aa: CASSLATTNEQFF
d_gene: NA; abundance: NA; j_gene: TRBJ2-7; v_gene: TRBV5-1; CDR3nt: TGCGCCAGCAGCCGGGTCACAGGGGCCAGCGGGACGTCCGAGCAGTACTTC; CDR3aa: CASSRVTGASGTSEQYF
d_gene: NA; abundance: NA; j_gene: TRBJ1-3; v_gene: TRBV21-1; CDR3nt: TGTGCCAGCAGCTCTCCCGGGGGGGACTCTGGAAACACCATATATTTT; CDR3aa: CASSSPGGDSGNTIYF